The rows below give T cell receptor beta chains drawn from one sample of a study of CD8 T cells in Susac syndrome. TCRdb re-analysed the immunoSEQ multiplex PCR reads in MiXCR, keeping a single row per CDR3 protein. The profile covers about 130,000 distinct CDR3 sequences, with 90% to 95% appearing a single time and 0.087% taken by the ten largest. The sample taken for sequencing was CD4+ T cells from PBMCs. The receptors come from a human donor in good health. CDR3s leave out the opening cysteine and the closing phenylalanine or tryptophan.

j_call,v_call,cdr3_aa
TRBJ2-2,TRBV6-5,ASSYPTGGLRDTGELF
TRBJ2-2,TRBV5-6,ASSLSVTGELF
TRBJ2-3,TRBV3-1,ASSPRTSGAPSHTQY
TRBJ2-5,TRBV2,ASSERGLLETQY
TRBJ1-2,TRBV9,ASSVDPGGNYGYT
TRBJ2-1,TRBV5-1,ASSLRTGGNEQF
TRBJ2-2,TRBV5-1,ASARSGGTGELF
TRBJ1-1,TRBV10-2,ASSEGGYTEAF
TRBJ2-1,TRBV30,AWRPSGSSYNEQF
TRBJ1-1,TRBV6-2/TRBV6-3,ASSTREGLGTEAF
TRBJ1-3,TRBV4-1,ASSQGGSVSGNTIY
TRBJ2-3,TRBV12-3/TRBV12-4,ASSTPGGTDTQY
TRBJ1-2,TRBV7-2,ASSRHQGQGDGYT
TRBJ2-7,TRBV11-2,ASSSWDRSNYEQY
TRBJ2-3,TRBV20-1,SASTSGRGGSTDTQY
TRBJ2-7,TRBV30,AWGDTGQGIYEQY
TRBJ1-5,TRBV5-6,ASTSLRGRHSNQPQH
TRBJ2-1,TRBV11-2,ASSSVRVIKGQGFGEQF
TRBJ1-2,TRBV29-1,SVAQGIRYGYT
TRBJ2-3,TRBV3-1,ASSQGLAGSTDTQY
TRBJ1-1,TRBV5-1,ASRGSGPNTEAF
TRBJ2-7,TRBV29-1,SVGGGLAGDPSYEQY
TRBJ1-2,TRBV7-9,ASSPPGTNYGYT
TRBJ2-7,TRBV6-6,ASSPPGQVAYEQY
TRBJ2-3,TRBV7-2,ASNPRRTDTQY
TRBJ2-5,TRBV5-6,ASSNRQLPETQY
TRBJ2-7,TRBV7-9,ASSPTPQGAQY
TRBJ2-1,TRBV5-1,ASSRQLSSYNEQF
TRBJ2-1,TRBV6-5,ASSYRADFMSNEQF
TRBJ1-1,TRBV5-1,ASSTWGRPPNTEAF
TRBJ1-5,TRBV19,ATEDRAGQPQH
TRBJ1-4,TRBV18,ASSPLAAASLGDEKLF
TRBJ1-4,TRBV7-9,ASSLGPNNEKLF
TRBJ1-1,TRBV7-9,ASSTSGRNTEAF
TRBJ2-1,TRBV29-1,SVLVSGAEQF
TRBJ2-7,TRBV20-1,SARARGRYEQY
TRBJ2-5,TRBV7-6,ASSLVVTGQGYQETQY
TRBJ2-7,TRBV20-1,SARDAGGTYEQY